These T cell receptor beta chains were read from a single sample in a study of low-dose radiotherapy and immunotherapy resistance in tumors. TCRdb re-derived calls from the reads in MiXCR, one entry per CDR3 protein. The data hold about 100,000 distinct CDR3 sequences, with less than 25% observed a single time. The sample here was PBMCs, taken after low-dose radiotherapy plus immunotherapy. The receptors derive from a male donor with prostate cancer. CDR3s leave out the opening cysteine and the closing phenylalanine or tryptophan. Each record gives: V gene, J gene, CDR3 protein.

V gene: TRBV7-2
J gene: TRBJ2-1
CDR3 protein: ASSLRWAGGDEQF

V gene: TRBV12-3/TRBV12-4
J gene: TRBJ2-3
CDR3 protein: ASSPSGTRSTDTQY

V gene: TRBV5-1
J gene: TRBJ2-1
CDR3 protein: ASSTLVDEQF

V gene: TRBV11-2
J gene: TRBJ1-6
CDR3 protein: ASSLDLGDSPLH

V gene: TRBV6-2/TRBV6-3
J gene: TRBJ2-3
CDR3 protein: ASRSGESTDTQY

V gene: TRBV10-3
J gene: TRBJ1-5
CDR3 protein: AISESTGAYQPQH

V gene: TRBV20-1
J gene: TRBJ2-5
CDR3 protein: SARDGTETQY

V gene: TRBV3-1
J gene: TRBJ2-1
CDR3 protein: ASSQSPTGNNDEQF

V gene: TRBV7-9
J gene: TRBJ1-2
CDR3 protein: ASTPDSYGYT

V gene: TRBV6-2/TRBV6-3
J gene: TRBJ2-3
CDR3 protein: ASIRGGVSDTQY

V gene: TRBV5-1
J gene: TRBJ2-5
CDR3 protein: ASSFGLAGVKGTQY

V gene: TRBV18
J gene: TRBJ2-3
CDR3 protein: ASSPWVSSTDTQY

V gene: TRBV11-2
J gene: TRBJ1-3
CDR3 protein: ASSPGPSGNTIY

V gene: TRBV4-2
J gene: TRBJ2-5
CDR3 protein: ASSQEDHRGIETQY

V gene: TRBV12-3/TRBV12-4
J gene: TRBJ2-1
CDR3 protein: ASSNSGTNEQF

V gene: TRBV7-9
J gene: TRBJ2-5
CDR3 protein: ASSLATSSSETQY

V gene: TRBV20-1
J gene: TRBJ2-7
CDR3 protein: SASRDAGGYEQY

V gene: TRBV6-5
J gene: TRBJ1-6
CDR3 protein: ASSYGVSRSPLH

V gene: TRBV9
J gene: TRBJ1-2
CDR3 protein: ASSPSGTSEGYGYT

V gene: TRBV6-1
J gene: TRBJ1-5
CDR3 protein: ASSAGNQPQH

V gene: TRBV2
J gene: TRBJ2-3
CDR3 protein: ASMTDTQY

V gene: TRBV30
J gene: TRBJ1-6
CDR3 protein: AWSPEWGNSPLH

V gene: TRBV11-2
J gene: TRBJ2-3
CDR3 protein: ASSPRVLWADTQY

V gene: TRBV30
J gene: TRBJ1-5
CDR3 protein: AWSVGEPQH

V gene: TRBV4-1
J gene: TRBJ1-4
CDR3 protein: ASSPDGGNHEKLF

V gene: TRBV20-1
J gene: TRBJ2-5
CDR3 protein: SAKSGGEETQY

V gene: TRBV4-1
J gene: TRBJ2-1
CDR3 protein: ASSLEGTSGGGEQF

V gene: TRBV18
J gene: TRBJ2-2
CDR3 protein: ASSPGEDTGELF

V gene: TRBV18
J gene: TRBJ1-3
CDR3 protein: ASSPPSGQGDTIY

V gene: TRBV10-3
J gene: TRBJ2-7
CDR3 protein: AISGDSSYEQY

V gene: TRBV10-2
J gene: TRBJ1-6
CDR3 protein: ASSARDSNSPLH

V gene: TRBV20-1
J gene: TRBJ2-7
CDR3 protein: SARDRVGVRYEQY

V gene: TRBV2
J gene: TRBJ2-1
CDR3 protein: ASSPLAFDYNEQF

V gene: TRBV18
J gene: TRBJ2-7
CDR3 protein: ASSQGLAGPNEQY

V gene: TRBV7-9
J gene: TRBJ2-2
CDR3 protein: ASSWGSTGELF

V gene: TRBV14
J gene: TRBJ1-3
CDR3 protein: ASSQDGRDTIY

V gene: TRBV5-1
J gene: TRBJ2-1
CDR3 protein: ASSFGTRGNEQF

V gene: TRBV7-3
J gene: TRBJ2-3
CDR3 protein: ASSSNADTRTDTQY

V gene: TRBV19
J gene: TRBJ1-5
CDR3 protein: ASSIGFLRTLSNQPQH

V gene: TRBV5-1
J gene: TRBJ2-3
CDR3 protein: ASSLRTSEDTQY

V gene: TRBV20-1
J gene: TRBJ2-7
CDR3 protein: SASQPHAEQY

V gene: TRBV12-3/TRBV12-4
J gene: TRBJ2-7
CDR3 protein: ASSNLGQALSYEQY

V gene: TRBV7-2
J gene: TRBJ2-1
CDR3 protein: ASSLGLARHNEQF

V gene: TRBV28
J gene: TRBJ2-7
CDR3 protein: ASSLHGGVYEQY

V gene: TRBV12-3/TRBV12-4
J gene: TRBJ2-2
CDR3 protein: ATSSPPRKELF

V gene: TRBV12-3/TRBV12-4
J gene: TRBJ2-7
CDR3 protein: ASSFSISYEQY

V gene: TRBV2
J gene: TRBJ2-7
CDR3 protein: ASGARTYEQY

V gene: TRBV21-1
J gene: TRBJ1-1
CDR3 protein: ASSRQDTTEAF

V gene: TRBV15
J gene: TRBJ2-2
CDR3 protein: ATSFGTLTGELF

V gene: TRBV6-5
J gene: TRBJ2-3
CDR3 protein: ASIGSGGDTQY

V gene: TRBV2
J gene: TRBJ2-7
CDR3 protein: ASTTGAFYEQY

V gene: TRBV5-1
J gene: TRBJ2-7
CDR3 protein: ASSLVPGDPPAEQY

V gene: TRBV6-8
J gene: TRBJ2-5
CDR3 protein: ASSYGDSVQETQY

V gene: TRBV6-2/TRBV6-3
J gene: TRBJ2-5
CDR3 protein: ASSVGIQETQY